The text below deals with one TCR beta chain. The antigen is unknown. Assay used: immunoSEQ multiplex PCR; TCRdb lists only in-frame clones, some missing. The repertoire holds about 2.1 million clones, with around 93% as singletons. Naive CD8 cells, CD45RO-negative and positively selected for CCR7, excluded terminally differentiated effector memory CD45RA+ cells. Adults of Caucasian background living in Nashville, Tennessee made up all donors. Trimming took 0 bases from V and 6 from J; bases not matched to a gene: 9. This CDR3 spans 19 amino acids. CDR1 is MGHRA, CDR2 YSYEKL, per germline. These data belong to a study of shared clonotypes between healthy human individuals. In the study overall: Participating donors consisted of two women and a few men aged 18 to 49.

Whole-study results and caveats: Generation probability values for non-shared clonotypes were lower than those for clonotypes shared by all four donors. The sole specimen, blood, was sampled, and tissue repertoires likely differ.

The source is a man younger than 35 in good health. Some clones in this sample may be carry-over from other donors' samples. The sequencing sample was made of naive CD8+ T cells from PBMCs. V is TRBV4-1 and J is TRBJ2-2, with TRBD2 matching 14 bases. The CDR3 sequence: CASSQDRVGTSGRAGELFF. In nucleotides, the CDR3 is TGCGCCAGCAGCCAAGATAGAGTTGGGACTAGCGGGAGAGCCGGGGAGCTGTTTTTT.